Listed here are 5 T cell receptor beta chains from one sample, sequenced in a study of T cell responses to AZD1222 COVID-19 vaccine. Method: immunoSEQ multiplex PCR; TCRdb's copy keeps in-frame clones and lacks some. This sample has around 130,000 clones; roughly nine tenths occur once, and the top ten carry approximately 9.4%. This material consisted of peripheral blood, taken 28 days after the second AZD1222 dose. These receptor sequences come from an adult who received the AZD1222 COVID-19 vaccine.

The chain recombines TRBV9 with TRBJ2-3; D might be TRBD2 (5 bases). Germline V gene lookup returns CDR1 SGDLS and CDR2 YYNGEE. The ends were cut back, 10 bases at V and 0 bases at J, with 18 bases in the middle. This CDR3 has 15 amino acids. CDR3 loop: CAPRTRGSSTDTQYF. As DNA, the CDR3 is TGTGCCCCCCGAACTCGGGGTTCTAGCACAGATACGCAGTATTTT.

The chain joins TRBV6-5 to TRBJ2-6, with D unresolved. Looked up from germline, CDR1 is MNHEY and CDR2 is SVGAGI. Trimming shortened V by 2 bases and J by 2 bases, and 7 bases separated the two germline ends. CDR3 length: 15 amino acids. CDR3 DNA sequence: TGTGCCAGCAGTTACCTGCCAGCTGGGGCCAACGTCCTGACTTTC. Protein product: CASSYLPAGANVLTF.

The V call is TRBV7-3, the J call TRBJ2-1; no reliable D call. This CDR3 is 15 amino acids long. Germline V lookup: CDR1 SGHTA, CDR2 FQGTGA. Trimming took 5 bases from V and 0 from J, leaving 11 bases between them. The CDR3 spells CASSIDSVSYNEQFF. Written as DNA, the CDR3 is TGTGCCAGCAGCATCGACTCGGTCTCCTACAATGAGCAGTTCTTC.

V is TRBV7-9 and J is TRBJ2-1; D possibly corresponds to TRBD2 (6 bases). The CDR3 consists of 15 residues. V was clipped by 5 bases and J by 4 bases, with 15 bases between them. Germline V gives CDR1 SEHNR, CDR2 FQNEAQ (reference sequence). This CDR3 reads CASSPEQRVYNEQFF. For the CDR3, the DNA is TGTGCCAGCAGCCCGGAACAGCGGGTTTACAATGAGCAGTTCTTC.

The chain joins TRBV20-1 to TRBJ2-5; D is ambiguous. In germline, CDR1 is DFQATT, CDR2 SNEGSKA (reference sequence). Trimming took 3 bases from V and 1 from J, leaving 12 bases between them. The CDR3 loop spans 14 amino acids. The CDR3, as DNA: TGCAGTGCTAGTGGGCCGACACCCCAAGAGACCCAGTACTTC. Protein product: CSASGPTPQETQYF.